This T cell receptor (beta chain) appears in the sequencing data of a study of cytomegalovirus exposure and HLA in healthy donors. Study outcomes and limitations: According to a later analysis, donors in an Asian-associated ancestry cluster reportedly had fewer N-insertions than the 666-donor mean.

This CDR3 region has 15 residues. Germline loops: CDR1 SNHLY, CDR2 FYNNEI. Trimming cost V 6 bases and J 9 bases, with 21 bases left between them. PCR was performed using 60 Vbeta and 13 Jbeta primers. Repertoires were generated with immunoSEQ multiplex PCR, while TCRdb's copy carries only in-frame clones and drops some. The sample includes about 98,000 clones, about four fifths of them seen just once. A note on this clone: Its antigen remains unknown.

V usage is TRBV2 and J usage is TRBJ2-1; maybe TRBD2 (6 bases). The receptor was isolated from a female donor in good health and CMV-seropositive. The material sequenced was PBMCs. CDR3 residues: CASSPTVGVGGEQFF. DNA of the CDR3: TGTGCCAGCAGCCCGACGGTGGGTGTGGGAGGTGAGCAGTTCTTC.